These 24 T cell receptor beta chains came from one sample sequenced in a study of T cells in Graves' hyperthyroidism and ophthalmopathy. Researchers amplified the TCR beta CDR3 regions from RNA transcripts. A set of HTBI primers served as the primers for a first-round RT-PCR of the TCR CDR3. One entry per CDR3 protein, called by TCRdb with MiXCR from the multiplex PCR reads. The sample consists of 450,000 to 600,000 distinct CDR3 sequences, nearly 20% of them appearing once. Sequenced input: blood. Receptors were obtained from a man aged 40-49 years with Graves' ophthalmopathy.

This clonotype was seen repeatedly, ten times or more. V is TRBV6-1 and J is TRBJ1-1; D possibly corresponds to TRBD1 (6 bases). This CDR3 has 14 residues. Trimming pared 6 bases from V and 2 bases from J, leaving 13 bases between. Germline V lookup: CDR1 MNHNS, CDR2 SASEGT. CDR3 coding DNA: TGTGCCAGCAGGGAACAGGGTCGAAACACTGAAGCTTTCTTT. It is translated as CASREQGRNTEAFF.

This clonotype turned up a few times. The gene calls are TRBV2 and TRBJ2-6; D uncertain. This CDR3 is 10 amino acids long. CDR1 and CDR2 (germline): SNHLY, FYNNEI. V dropped 3 bases and J dropped 12 bases, with 3 bases sitting between them. This CDR3 reads CASSEGVLTF. The CDR3 DNA reads TGTGCCAGCAGTGAGGGCGTCCTGACTTTC. The full variable domain, completed using reference TRBV2 and TRBJ2-6, is EPEVTQTPSHQVTQMGQEVILRCVPISNHLYFYWYRQILGQKVEFLVSFYNNEISEKSEIFDDQFSVERPDGSNFTLKIRSTKLEDSAMYFCASSEGVLTFGAGSRLTVL.

The chain couples TRBV30 to TRBJ1-1; tentative D call: TRBD1 (6 bases). This CDR3 contains 12 residues. Trimming took off 3 bases at V and 5 bases at J, with 10 bases between the two ends. Germline CDR1 is GTSNPN and CDR2 is SVGIG (reference sequence). The CDR3 region has the DNA TGTGCCTGGAGCGCAGGGGTTACTGAAGCTTTCTTT. Amino acid sequence: CAWSAGVTEAFF.

This clonotype was detected ten times or more. The rearrangement links TRBV12-3 or TRBV12-4 to TRBJ2-7, with a tentative D call TRBD1 (6 bases). Trimming took 3 bases from V and 0 from J, leaving 9 bases between them. This CDR3 has 14 amino acids. CDR3 region: CASSLGHSSYEQYF. CDR3 nucleotide sequence: TGTGCCAGCAGTTTGGGACATAGCTCCTACGAGCAGTACTTC.

At least ten counts were recorded for this clonotype. The V gene is TRBV12-3 or TRBV12-4, the J gene TRBJ2-1; weak D call: TRBD1 (5 bases). The CDR3 runs 13 residues. Trimming took off 7 bases at V and 9 bases at J, with 16 bases between the two ends. The CDR3 DNA reads TGTGCCAGCAAAGGGGATGGGATCGGTGAGCAGTTCTTC. Protein: CASKGDGIGEQFF.

The CDR3 sequence: CASSTHRGRNEQFF. CDR3 in DNA: TGTGCCAGCAGCACACATCGCGGGCGCAATGAGCAGTTCTTC. The chain recombines TRBV9 with TRBJ2-1; perhaps TRBD2 as D (5 bases). Trimming left V 4 bases short and J 6 bases short, with 14 bases between. This CDR3 region has 14 residues. CDR1 is SGDLS, CDR2 YYNGEE, per germline.

This clonotype came up many times. The rearrangement uses TRBV5-1 and TRBJ2-1, with 10 nucleotides matching TRBD1. CDR3 length: 13 residues. V was pared by 5 bases and J by 5 bases, with 1 base of the junction left unmatched. CDR1 and CDR2 from the germline V gene are SGHRS and YFSETQ. DNA for the CDR3: TGCGCCAGCAGGGGGACAGGGGACAATGAGCAGTTCTTC. Translation: CASRGTGDNEQFF.

This clonotype was picked up a small number of times. J is TRBJ2-2 and V is TRBV9, with 9 bases lining up with TRBD2. V was clipped by 3 bases and J by 6 bases; unmatched bases: 12. The germline gives CDR1 SGDLS, CDR2 YYNGEE. The length of the CDR3 is 17 residues. The CDR3 region has the DNA TGTGCCAGCAGCGAGAGGGGGATGGCGGGAGGGGCCGGGGAGCTGTTTTTT. This translates into CASSERGMAGGAGELFF.

V and J are TRBV6-2 or TRBV6-3 and TRBJ1-3; tentative D call: TRBD1 (5 bases). V lost 5 bases and J lost 0, with 14 bases in between. The CDR3 is made up of 16 amino acids. The germline V gene encodes CDR1 MNHEY and CDR2 SVGEGT. The CDR3 region has the DNA TGTGCCAGCAGTGAATCGGGACGGGGCTCTGGAAACACCATATATTTT. Protein sequence: CASSESGRGSGNTIYF.

This clonotype came up a few times. The chain joins TRBV7-8 to TRBJ2-7; 14 bases match TRBD2. CDR3 length: 13 residues. The germline V gene encodes CDR1 SGHVS and CDR2 FQNEAQ. CDR3 nucleotides: TGTGCGGCAGGGACTAGCGGGAGCGACGAGCAGTACTTC. The encoded protein is CAAGTSGSDEQYF.

This clonotype was found many times. J is TRBJ2-1 and V is TRBV5-1; 7 bases line up with TRBD2. Per germline, CDR1 SGHRS and CDR2 YFSETQ. There are 15 residues in the CDR3. V shed 1 base and J 5 bases; nucleotides not matched to a gene: 6. CDR3 nucleotides: TGCGCCAGCAGCTTGTCGGTAGCGGGCAACAATGAGCAGTTCTTC. Translated, it gives CASSLSVAGNNEQFF. Looking up the rest from reference TRBV5-1 and TRBJ2-1 gives the full variable domain: KAGVTQTPRYLIKTRGQQVTLSCSPISGHRSVSWYQQTPGQGLQFLFEYFSETQRNKGNFPGRFSGRQFSNSRSEMNVSTLELGDSALYLCASSLSVAGNNEQFFGPGTRLTVL.

This clonotype was counted at least ten times. The chain uses TRBV7-2 and TRBJ2-5; D gene uncertain. V was shortened by 0 bases and J by 7 bases, with 15 bases between the two germline ends. Germline assignment: CDR1 SGHTA and CDR2 FQGNSA. The CDR3 is 15 amino acids. The chain's CDR3 is CASSLATVGAGTQYF. CDR3 sequence (DNA): TGTGCCAGCAGCTTAGCCACGGTTGGAGCTGGGACCCAGTACTTC.

This clonotype was picked up a small number of times. CDR3 coding DNA: TGTGCCAGCAGCCCCGACAGGGGTCGGGATCAGCCCCAGCATTTT. Translated, it gives CASSPDRGRDQPQHF. The V gene is TRBV27, the J gene TRBJ1-5; 8 nucleotides line up with TRBD1. After removal of 6 bases from V and 5 bases from J, the junction contained 9 bases not matched to a gene. This CDR3 region has 15 residues. Germline CDR1 MNHEY, CDR2 SMNVEV (reference sequence).

This clonotype was observed at least ten times. V gene TRBV20-1 combines with J gene TRBJ2-1, with 13 nucleotides matching TRBD2. With 1 base clipped from V and 7 bases from J, the junction kept 4 bases outside the gene matches. The germline gives CDR1 DFQATT, CDR2 SNEGSKA (reference sequence). There are 15 residues in the CDR3. Written as DNA, the CDR3 is TGCAGTGCTAGAGGGGGACTAGCGGGGTCTAATGAGCAGTTCTTC. It encodes CSARGGLAGSNEQFF.

The chain joins TRBV2 to TRBJ2-7, with D hard to call. Germline lookup yields CDR1 SNHLY and CDR2 FYNNEI. Trimming cost V 4 bases and J 7 bases, with 14 bases left between them. The length of the CDR3 is 13 residues. The CDR3 here is CASSGGPRREQYF. The DNA for the CDR3 is TGTGCCAGCAGTGGAGGTCCGCGGAGAGAGCAGTACTTC.

This clonotype was counted only a few times. Here the CDR3 reads CASSLANGNTDTQYF. CDR3 nucleotides: TGTGCCAGCAGCTTAGCTAACGGGAACACAGATACGCAGTATTTT. This chain connects TRBV7-2 to TRBJ2-3, with D possibly TRBD2 on 5 matching bases. Trimming took off 0 bases at V and 2 bases at J, with 9 bases between the two ends. The CDR3 is 15 amino acids. Germline loops: CDR1 SGHTA, CDR2 FQGNSA.

The V and J genes are TRBV29-1 and TRBJ1-2, with D perhaps TRBD1 (5 bases). Trimming left V 3 bases short and J 4 bases short, with 12 bases between. CDR3 length equals 13 residues. Germline CDR1 and CDR2: SQVTM and ANQGSEA. The CDR3 bases are TGCAGCGTTGATGGGGGAGGGAGCTATGGCTACACCTTC. It encodes CSVDGGGSYGYTF.

The chain joins TRBV5-1 to TRBJ1-4; 10 nucleotides line up with TRBD1. This CDR3 spans 17 amino acids. V shed 0 bases and J 0 bases; nucleotides not matched to a gene: 2. Germline CDR1 SGHRS, CDR2 YFSETQ. This CDR3 reads CASSLATGGATNEKLFF. The CDR3 DNA is TGCGCCAGCAGCTTGGCGACAGGGGGCGCAACTAATGAAAAACTGTTTTTT.

In regard to this clonotype: A much larger clonotype is one base distant, so this may be a read error. The chain couples TRBV7-9 to TRBJ2-1, with 7 bases identical to TRBD1. The J call may be wrong; the DNA end is better matched by TRBJ2-7. This CDR3 region has 13 residues. Germline V gene data show CDR1 as SEHNR and CDR2 as FQNEAQ (reference sequence). CDR3 coding DNA: TGTGCCAGCAGCTTAGGGGACAGCAATGAGCAGTACTTC. Translation: CASSLGDSNEQYF.

This clonotype has a handful of counts. The chain joins TRBV3-1 to TRBJ2-5, with D maybe TRBD2 (5 bases). V was trimmed by 0 bases and J by 4 bases, leaving 18 bases between them. CDR1 LGHDT and CDR2 YNNKEL come from the germline V gene (reference sequence). There are 17 residues in the CDR3. The CDR3 here is CASSQDRRTPSLETQYF. CDR3 nucleotide sequence: TGTGCCAGCAGCCAAGATAGAAGGACTCCGTCTCTAGAGACCCAGTACTTC.

Many counts were recorded for this clonotype. The chain is built from TRBV27 and TRBJ2-5, with a possible D match to TRBD1 (6 bases). The CDR3 totals 16 residues. Germline assignment: CDR1 MNHEY and CDR2 SMNVEV (reference sequence). V was clipped by 0 bases and J by 2 bases, with 13 bases between them. The CDR3 nucleotides read TGTGCCAGCAGTTTATCGTGGGCAGGGACACAAGAGACCCAGTACTTC. Translated: CASSLSWAGTQETQYF.

The rearrangement links TRBV5-1 to TRBJ1-1, with D possibly TRBD1 on 5 matching bases. The V gene's germline CDR1 is SGHRS and CDR2 YFSETQ. The V gene lost 6 bases and the J gene lost 5 bases, with 20 bases spanning the gap. CDR3 length equals 15 residues. The CDR3 region is CASTWWGAPGTEAFF. In DNA form, the CDR3 reads TGCGCCAGCACCTGGTGGGGTGCGCCAGGGACTGAAGCTTTCTTT.

This chain connects TRBV20-1 to TRBJ1-2; D perhaps matches TRBD1 (5 bases). Trimming shortened V by 4 bases and J by 3 bases, and 6 bases separated the two germline ends. The CDR3 is 11 residues long. Per germline, CDR1 DFQATT and CDR2 SNEGSKA (reference sequence). In DNA form, the CDR3 reads TGCAGTGCTACAGGGTACTATGGCTACACCTTC. This codes for CSATGYYGYTF.

This clonotype was seen repeatedly, ten times or more. This sequence joins TRBV7-8 and TRBJ2-1; TRBD1 matches at 7 bases. The length of the CDR3 is 16 residues. Germline V gives CDR1 SGHVS, CDR2 FQNEAQ. The ends lost 1 base at V and 2 bases at J; junction bases unmatched: 5. For the CDR3, the DNA is TGTGCCAGCAGCTTAGTCGCCGGACAGGCCTACAATGAGCAGTTCTTC. It translates to CASSLVAGQAYNEQFF.